Below, 24 T cell receptor beta chains from the same sample are listed, as sequenced in a study of T cells after yellow fever vaccination. In TCRdb, the 5' RACE reads were re-called with MiXCR into one record per CDR3 protein. The profile shows hundreds of thousands of distinct CDR3 sequences, 12% of them singletons. Sequences were derived from PBMCs, sampled on the day of the yellow fever booster vaccination. These receptors were obtained from a young man who received the YFV17D yellow fever vaccine.

This clonotype was observed a few times. V is TRBV20-1 and J is TRBJ1-2, with TRBD1 as a possible D gene (5 bases). The CDR3 consists of 11 residues. Trimming removed 3 bases from V and 6 bases from J, with 8 bases in between. The V gene's germline CDR1 is DFQATT and CDR2 SNEGSKA (reference sequence). CDR3 sequence (DNA): TGCAGTGCTAGCCCGGGGCATGGCTACACCTTC. Translating it yields CSASPGHGYTF.

The rearrangement links TRBV30 to TRBJ2-1; 7 bases line up with TRBD2. After removal of 0 bases from V and 2 bases from J, the junction contained 7 bases not matched to a gene. The CDR3 covers 16 residues. The germline gives CDR1 GTSNPN, CDR2 SVGIG (reference sequence). DNA for the CDR3: TGTGCCTGGAGTGTAGGGCCTAGCGGAGCCTACAATGAGCAGTTCTTC. Its protein product is CAWSVGPSGAYNEQFF.

The chain couples TRBV6-1 to TRBJ1-5, with a tentative D call TRBD1 (6 bases). The CDR3 is 17 residues long. V was shortened by 7 bases and J by 0 bases, with 19 bases between the two germline ends. Germline CDR1 reads MNHNS; CDR2 reads SASEGT. The CDR3 sequence is CASMPGRGGYSNQPQHF. Here the CDR3 DNA reads TGTGCCAGCATGCCGGGGAGGGGGGGATATAGCAATCAGCCCCAGCATTTT.

This clonotype came up a few times. The chain is built from TRBV4-2 and TRBJ2-7; D is perhaps TRBD2 (6 bases). The CDR3 is made up of 13 amino acids. CDR1 LGHNA and CDR2 YNFKEQ come from the germline V gene. V lost 1 base and J 4 bases, leaving 8 bases between the germline ends. The CDR3 region is CASSQATRYEQYF. CDR3 nucleotide sequence: TGTGCCAGCAGCCAAGCGACTAGATACGAGCAGTACTTC.

This clonotype was seen many times. The CDR3 protein is CATGRDSYEQYF. In DNA, the CDR3 is TGTGCCACCGGTAGGGACTCCTACGAGCAGTACTTC. The genes are TRBV15 and TRBJ2-7; D remains unclear. CDR3 length equals 12 residues. Looked up from germline, CDR1 is LNHNV and CDR2 is YYDKDF (reference sequence). Trimming removed 8 bases from V and 0 bases from J, with 8 bases in between.

The gene calls are TRBV5-1 and TRBJ2-1, with D possibly matching TRBD2 (5 bases). Germline V gene lookup returns CDR1 SGHRS and CDR2 YFSETQ. The V end was cut by 4 bases, the J end by 2 bases, with 13 bases between. The CDR3 totals 15 residues. Here the CDR3 DNA reads TGCGCCAGCAGCGACACGGCCGGGGCCTACAATGAGCAGTTCTTC. Protein: CASSDTAGAYNEQFF.

This clonotype was detected many times. The rearrangement links TRBV20-1 to TRBJ2-2, with TRBD1 matching over 8 bases. The trim removed 6 bases at V and 0 bases at J, leaving 3 bases unmatched. The CDR3 totals 14 residues. Germline CDR1 DFQATT, CDR2 SNEGSKA (reference sequence). The CDR3 is CSARGQANTGELFF. The CDR3 DNA reads TGCAGTGCAAGGGGACAGGCGAACACCGGGGAGCTGTTTTTT.

This clonotype was counted many times. This chain uses TRBV5-1 with TRBJ1-1, with D uncertain. Trimming left V 4 bases short and J 5 bases short, with 9 bases between. The CDR3 contains 12 residues. Looked up from germline, CDR1 is SGHRS and CDR2 is YFSETQ. The DNA of the CDR3 is TGCGCCAGCAGCAGCCAAGGGACTGAAGCTTTCTTT. Encoded protein: CASSSQGTEAFF. Drawing the rest from reference TRBV5-1 and TRBJ1-1, the complete variable domain is KAGVTQTPRYLIKTRGQQVTLSCSPISGHRSVSWYQQTPGQGLQFLFEYFSETQRNKGNFPGRFSGRQFSNSRSEMNVSTLELGDSALYLCASSSQGTEAFFGQGTRLTVV.

A few counts support this clonotype. This chain links TRBV5-1 with TRBJ2-7; perhaps D is TRBD1 or TRBD2 (6 bases each). The V gene lost 0 bases and the J gene lost 8 bases, with 9 bases spanning the gap. The CDR3 loop spans 12 amino acids. Germline CDR1 SGHRS, CDR2 YFSETQ. CDR3 amino acids: CASSLEGGKQYF. The CDR3 DNA reads as TGCGCCAGCAGCTTGGAGGGGGGAAAGCAGTACTTC.

J is TRBJ2-2 and V is TRBV5-6, with D maybe TRBD2 (5 bases). The germline V and J ends were trimmed by 4 bases and 0 bases, with 13 bases remaining between them. Germline assignment: CDR1 SGHDT and CDR2 YYEEEE. There are 16 residues in the CDR3. CDR3 in amino acids: CASSTGVQTNTGELFF. In DNA, the CDR3 is TGTGCCAGCAGCACCGGGGTACAAACGAACACCGGGGAGCTGTTTTTT.

In this sample, this clonotype turned up a few times. The chain joins TRBV4-3 to TRBJ2-1, with TRBD2 matching over 7 bases. After removal of 0 bases from V and 0 bases from J, the junction contained 8 bases not matched to a gene. This CDR3 region has 18 residues. Germline values: CDR1 LGHNA, CDR2 YSLEER. The CDR3 sequence: CASSQDITSGTSYNEQFF. CDR3 nucleotide sequence: TGCGCCAGCAGCCAAGATATCACGAGCGGGACCTCCTACAATGAGCAGTTCTTC.

This rearrangement joins TRBV29-1 to TRBJ2-7; maybe TRBD2 (5 bases). This CDR3 region has 12 residues. Germline V CDR1 and CDR2: SQVTM, ANQGSEA. V lost 6 bases, J lost 0 bases, and 9 bases lay in between. Here the CDR3 reads CSVRTHSYEQYF. CDR3 in DNA: TGCAGCGTACGGACTCACTCCTACGAGCAGTACTTC.

The sample holds many counts of this clonotype. The chain combines TRBV16 with TRBJ1-1; a weak D match, TRBD1 (6 bases). The CDR3 length is 14 residues. Germline V gene data show CDR1 as KGHSY and CDR2 as FQNENV. The V end was cut by 0 bases, the J end by 2 bases, with 7 bases between. CDR3 nucleotide sequence: TGTGCCAGCAGCCAATCACAGGGTAACACTGAAGCTTTCTTT. Translating it yields CASSQSQGNTEAFF.

Only a few counts were recorded for this clonotype. The chain combines TRBV11-2 with TRBJ1-1, with TRBD1 matching over 9 bases. This CDR3 is 15 amino acids long. Germline assignment: CDR1 SGHAT and CDR2 FQNNGV. V was clipped by 6 bases and J by 2 bases; unmatched bases: 7. The CDR3: CASRTQGALNTEAFF. CDR3 nucleotide sequence: TGTGCCAGCAGAACACAGGGGGCCCTCAACACTGAAGCTTTCTTT.

Turning to this clonotype: An end of the junction does not agree with germline; a read error may underlie this. V gene TRBV6-5 combines with J gene TRBJ2-2, with a possible D match to TRBD2 (5 bases). The CDR3 totals 13 residues. The germline gives CDR1 MNHEY, CDR2 SVGAGI. Here the CDR3 DNA reads TGTGCCAGCAGTCACTCGGGGTTCGGGGAGCTGTTTTTT. Its translation is CASSHSGFGELFF.

The chain couples TRBV6-1 to TRBJ2-1, with TRBD2 identical over 9 bases. Germline V CDR1 and CDR2: MNHNS, SASEGT. The V and J ends lost 4 bases and 7 bases, in that order; junction bases with no gene match: 11. This CDR3 region has 16 residues. The CDR3 DNA is TGTGCCAGCAGTGGCTTGGCGGGAGGGCCAGGAAATGAGCAGTTCTTC. Translation: CASSGLAGGPGNEQFF.

As to this clonotype: Given a much more abundant clone one base away, this may be a read error. The chain links TRBV18 to TRBJ2-3; maybe TRBD2 (5 bases). This CDR3 region has 15 residues. The V and J ends lost 7 bases and 4 bases respectively, with 18 bases between them. Germline CDR1 KGHSH, CDR2 LQKENI. For the CDR3, the DNA is TGTGCCAGCTACGGACTCAACCGGCGAGCAGATACGCAGTATTTT. Protein: CASYGLNRRADTQYF.

This clonotype was recorded a few times. V gene TRBV12-3 or TRBV12-4 combines with J gene TRBJ1-5; tentatively, D is TRBD1 (5 bases). With 3 bases removed from V and 4 bases from J, the gap between germline ends came to 13 bases. The CDR3 is 15 amino acids. CDR3 coding DNA: TGTGCCAGCAGTTTGGGTCTGGGGGAAAATCAGCCCCAGCATTTT. Its protein is CASSLGLGENQPQHF.

The CDR3 sequence: CASSEWGPTDGGYTF. The CDR3 bases are TGCGCCAGCAGTGAATGGGGCCCGACCGATGGAGGCTACACCTTC. The chain carries TRBV10-2 and TRBJ1-2; D perhaps matches TRBD1 (5 bases). The CDR3 is 15 amino acids. V lost 3 bases and J 8 bases, leaving 19 bases between the germline ends. Germline V gives CDR1 WSHSY, CDR2 SAAADI.

There are a few counts of this clonotype. The chain carries TRBV10-3 and TRBJ2-1; 11 nucleotides align to TRBD2. Germline CDR1 ENHRY, CDR2 SYGVKD. V gave up 10 bases and J gave up 9 bases; unmatched junction bases: 14. CDR3 length equals 15 residues. The CDR3 bases are TGTGCCAGCCACGGATTAGCGGGAGGGGGTGGTGAGCAGTTCTTC. Translated: CASHGLAGGGGEQFF.

Only a few counts were recorded for this clonotype. The CDR3 nucleotides are TGTGCCAGCAAGGGCGGGAGAGAAGAGACCCAGTACTTC. The encoded protein is CASKGGREETQYF. The chain recombines TRBV7-9 with TRBJ2-5; 7 bases match TRBD2. With 7 bases clipped from V and 3 bases from J, the junction kept 5 bases outside the gene matches. Looked up from germline, CDR1 is SEHNR and CDR2 is FQNEAQ (reference sequence). This CDR3 has 13 amino acids.

This clonotype was recorded many times. The rearrangement uses TRBV20-1 and TRBJ2-1; TRBD1 agrees at 7 bases. The germline V gene has CDR1 DFQATT and CDR2 SNEGSKA (reference sequence). V dropped 6 bases and J dropped 3; count of bases not matched to a gene: 5. This CDR3 region has 13 residues. The CDR3 DNA reads TGCAGTGCCCTGACAGGGAACTACAATGAGCAGTTCTTC. Its translation is CSALTGNYNEQFF.

This clonotype was found a few times. This sequence joins TRBV7-2 and TRBJ2-5, with no clear D. The V end was cut by 6 bases, the J end by 4 bases, with 6 bases between. The CDR3 is made up of 11 amino acids. In germline, CDR1 is SGHTA, CDR2 FQGNSA. In DNA, the CDR3 is TGTGCCAGCAGGATGGGAGAGACCCAGTACTTC. Its translation: CASRMGETQYF.

The chain recombines TRBV23-1 with TRBJ2-3; 12 positions agree with TRBD1. TRBV23-1 counts as an open reading frame of uncertain function. CDR3 size: 23 residues. V lost 0 bases, J lost 4 bases, and 23 bases stayed unmatched. As DNA, the CDR3 is TGCGCCAGCAGTCAATCGTCGCTTATTGGGACAGGGGGCCATGTCGTGTTCCCAGATACGCAGTATTTT. Its protein product is CASSQSSLIGTGGHVVFPDTQYF.